This TCR beta chain was profiled in a study of CD8 T cells in Susac syndrome. Broader study findings: The study recognized that the number of individuals in its TCR sequencing and HLA analysis was relatively small.

With regard to this clonotype: The antigen is unknown.

With random hexamers, reverse transcription was performed on about 0.5 to 1 ug of RNA. MiXCR was run by TCRdb on the immunoSEQ multiplex PCR reads, yielding one entry per CDR3 protein. Of over 65,000 distinct CDR3 sequences in the sample, around 93% were seen once. Trimming pared 7 bases from V and 4 bases from J, leaving 17 bases between. Germline V gene sequence: CDR1 SNHLY, CDR2 FYNNEI. The length of the CDR3 is 15 residues. Both CD4+ and CD8+ T cells were negatively isolated, and TEMRA cells underwent FACS enrichment. The rearrangement links TRBV2 to TRBJ2-1; D is perhaps TRBD2 (5 bases). The sample comprised CD4+ T cells from PBMCs. The TCR originated in a human donor with Susac syndrome. In DNA, the CDR3 is TGTGCCAGCATGGAGGAGCGGCTTACTTACAATGAGCAGTTCTTC. It encodes CASMEERLTYNEQFF.